This T cell receptor (beta chain) was obtained from a study of T cell responses to AZD1222 COVID-19 vaccine. Across the study: Second doses were pooled across both intervals (about 4 or about 12 weeks). Whole-study findings and limits: In the spike-specific TCR repertoire, nearly half reportedly target unmutated variant regions. Spike-specific TCR breadth and depth both grew after two AZD1222 doses. No repertoire was sampled before or during the peak T cell response, only after it.

The method was immunoSEQ multiplex PCR; TCRdb's version includes in-frame clones alone and lacks a portion of them. The sample holds 100,000 to 140,000 clones; roughly 89% are singletons and the top ten take around 20%. This CDR3 is 15 amino acids long. Germline V gene data show CDR1 as LGHDT and CDR2 as YNNKEL (reference sequence). Trimming left V 3 bases short and J 0 bases short, with 6 bases between. As to this clone: Its matching antigen is unknown.

The clonotype was recovered from an adult in good health. The V call is TRBV3-1 (or the pseudogene TRBV3-2), the J call TRBJ2-6, with D unclear. The sequencing used peripheral blood, collected on day 0 of AZD1222 vaccination. CDR3: CASSHYSSGANVLTF. CDR3 DNA sequence: TGTGCCAGCAGCCACTATAGCTCTGGGGCCAACGTCCTGACTTTC.